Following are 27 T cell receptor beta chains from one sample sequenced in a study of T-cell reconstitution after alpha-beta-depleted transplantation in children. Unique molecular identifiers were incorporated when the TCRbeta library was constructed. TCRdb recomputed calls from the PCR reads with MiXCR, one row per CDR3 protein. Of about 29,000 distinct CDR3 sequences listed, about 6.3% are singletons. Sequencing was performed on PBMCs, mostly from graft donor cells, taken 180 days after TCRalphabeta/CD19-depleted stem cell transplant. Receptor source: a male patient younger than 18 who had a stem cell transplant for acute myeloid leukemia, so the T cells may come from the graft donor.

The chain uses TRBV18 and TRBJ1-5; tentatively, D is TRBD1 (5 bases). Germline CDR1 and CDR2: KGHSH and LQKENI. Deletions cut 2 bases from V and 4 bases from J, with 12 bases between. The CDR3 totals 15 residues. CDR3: CASSPFREGNQPQHF. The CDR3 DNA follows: TGTGCCAGCTCACCATTCCGGGAGGGGAATCAGCCCCAGCATTTT. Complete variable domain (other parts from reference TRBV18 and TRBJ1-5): NAGVMQNPRHLVRRRGQEARLRCSPMKGHSHVYWYRQLPEEGLKFMVYLQKENIIDESGMPKERFSAEFPKEGPSILRIQQVVRGDSAAYFCASSPFREGNQPQHFGDGTRLSIL.

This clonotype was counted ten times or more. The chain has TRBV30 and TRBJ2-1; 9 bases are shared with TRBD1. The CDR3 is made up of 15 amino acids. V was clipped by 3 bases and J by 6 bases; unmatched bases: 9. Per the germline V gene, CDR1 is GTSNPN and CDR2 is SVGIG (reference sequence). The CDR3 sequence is CAWSNRGQGVNEQFF. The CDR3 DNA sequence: TGTGCCTGGAGCAACAGGGGACAGGGTGTCAATGAGCAGTTCTTC. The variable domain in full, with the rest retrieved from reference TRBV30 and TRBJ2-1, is SQTIHQWPATLVQPVGSPLSLECTVEGTSNPNLYWYRQAAGRGLQLLFYSVGIGQISSEVPQNLSASRPQDRQFILSSKKLLLSDSGFYLCAWSNRGQGVNEQFFGPGTRLTVL.

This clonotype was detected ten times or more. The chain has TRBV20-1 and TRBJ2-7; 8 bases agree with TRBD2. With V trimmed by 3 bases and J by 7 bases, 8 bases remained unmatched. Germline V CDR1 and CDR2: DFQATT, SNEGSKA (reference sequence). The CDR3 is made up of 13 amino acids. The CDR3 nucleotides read TGCAGTGCTAGGGGACTAGGCTCTTGGGAGCAGTACTTC. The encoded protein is CSARGLGSWEQYF.

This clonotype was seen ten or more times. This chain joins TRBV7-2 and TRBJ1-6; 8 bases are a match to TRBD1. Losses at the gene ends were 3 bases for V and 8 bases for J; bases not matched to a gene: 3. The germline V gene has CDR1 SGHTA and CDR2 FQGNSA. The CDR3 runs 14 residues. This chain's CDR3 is CASSLDREDSPLHF. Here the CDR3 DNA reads TGTGCCAGCAGCTTGGACAGGGAGGATTCACCCCTCCACTTT.

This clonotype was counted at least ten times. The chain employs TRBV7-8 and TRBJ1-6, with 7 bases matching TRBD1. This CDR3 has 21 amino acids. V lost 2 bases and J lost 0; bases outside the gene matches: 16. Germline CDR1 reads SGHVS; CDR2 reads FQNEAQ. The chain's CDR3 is CASSLFWSRQGSSSYNSPLHF. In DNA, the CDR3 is TGTGCCAGCAGCTTATTTTGGTCAAGACAGGGCAGCAGCTCCTATAATTCACCCCTCCACTTT.

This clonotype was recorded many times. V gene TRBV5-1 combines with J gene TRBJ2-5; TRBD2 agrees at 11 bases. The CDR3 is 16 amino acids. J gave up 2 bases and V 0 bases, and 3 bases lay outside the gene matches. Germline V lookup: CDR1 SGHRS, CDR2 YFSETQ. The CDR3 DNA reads TGCGCCAGCAGCTTGGGTGGGACTAGCGGACAAGAGACCCAGTACTTC. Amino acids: CASSLGGTSGQETQYF.

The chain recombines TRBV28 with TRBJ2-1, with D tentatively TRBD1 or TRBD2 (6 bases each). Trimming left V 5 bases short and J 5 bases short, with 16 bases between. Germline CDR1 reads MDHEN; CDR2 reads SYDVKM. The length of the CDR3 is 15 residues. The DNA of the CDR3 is TGTGCCAGCAGTGGGGGAGCGGAGGGGGACAATGAGCAGTTCTTC. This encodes CASSGGAEGDNEQFF.

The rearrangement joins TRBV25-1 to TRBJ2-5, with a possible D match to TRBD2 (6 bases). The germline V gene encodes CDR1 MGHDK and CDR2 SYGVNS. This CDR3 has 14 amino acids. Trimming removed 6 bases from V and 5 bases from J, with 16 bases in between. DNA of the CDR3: TGTGCCAGCAGCGGGGGACTCGGAAGGGAGACCCAGTACTTC. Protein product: CASSGGLGRETQYF.

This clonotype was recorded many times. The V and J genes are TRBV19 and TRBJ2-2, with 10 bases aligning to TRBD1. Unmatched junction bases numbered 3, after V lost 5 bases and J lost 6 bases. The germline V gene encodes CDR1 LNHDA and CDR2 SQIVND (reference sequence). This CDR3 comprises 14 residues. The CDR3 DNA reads TGTGCCAGTAGTGGGACAGGGGCTCCCGGGGAGCTGTTTTTT. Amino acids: CASSGTGAPGELFF.

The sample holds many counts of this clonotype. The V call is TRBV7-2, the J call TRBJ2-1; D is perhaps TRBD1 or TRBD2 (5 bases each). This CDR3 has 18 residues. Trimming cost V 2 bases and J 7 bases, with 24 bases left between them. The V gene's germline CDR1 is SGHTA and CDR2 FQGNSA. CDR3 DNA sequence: TGTGCCAGCAGCTTATCGCTGAGTATGGGACGGGGAATAAATGAGCAGTTCTTC. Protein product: CASSLSLSMGRGINEQFF.

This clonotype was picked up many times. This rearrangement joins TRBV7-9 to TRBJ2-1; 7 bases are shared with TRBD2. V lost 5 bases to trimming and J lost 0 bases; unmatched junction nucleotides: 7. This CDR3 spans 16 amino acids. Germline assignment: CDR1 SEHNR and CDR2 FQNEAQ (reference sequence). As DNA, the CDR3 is TGTGCCAGCAGCCCCCCGGCTAGCGGCTCCTACAATGAGCAGTTCTTC. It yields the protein CASSPPASGSYNEQFF.

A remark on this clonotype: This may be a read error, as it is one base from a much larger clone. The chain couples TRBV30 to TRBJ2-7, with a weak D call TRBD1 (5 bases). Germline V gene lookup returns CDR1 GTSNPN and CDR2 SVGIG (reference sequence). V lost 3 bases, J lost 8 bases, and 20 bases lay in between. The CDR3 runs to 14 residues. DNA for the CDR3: TGTGCCTGGAGCGAGGACATAAATCCCAACCAGCAGTACTTC. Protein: CAWSEDINPNQQYF.

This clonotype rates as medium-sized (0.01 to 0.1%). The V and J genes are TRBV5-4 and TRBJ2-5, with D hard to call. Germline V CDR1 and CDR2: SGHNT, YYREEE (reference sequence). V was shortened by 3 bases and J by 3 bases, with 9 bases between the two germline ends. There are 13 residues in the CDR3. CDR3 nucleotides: TGTGCCAGCAGCTCAGCTACAGAAGAGACCCAGTACTTC. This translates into CASSSATEETQYF.

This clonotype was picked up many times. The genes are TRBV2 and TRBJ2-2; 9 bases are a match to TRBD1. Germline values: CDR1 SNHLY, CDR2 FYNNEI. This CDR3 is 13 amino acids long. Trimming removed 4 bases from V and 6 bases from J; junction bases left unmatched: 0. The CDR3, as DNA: TGTGCCAGCAGTGGACAGGGGGCCGGGGAGCTGTTTTTT. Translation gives CASSGQGAGELFF.

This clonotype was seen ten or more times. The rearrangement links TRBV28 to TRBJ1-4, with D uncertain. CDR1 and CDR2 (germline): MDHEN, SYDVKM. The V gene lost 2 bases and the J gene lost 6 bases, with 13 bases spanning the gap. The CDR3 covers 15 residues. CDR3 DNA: TGTGCCAGCAGTTTAGATGGTGGATTTTATGAAAAACTGTTTTTT. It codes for CASSLDGGFYEKLFF.

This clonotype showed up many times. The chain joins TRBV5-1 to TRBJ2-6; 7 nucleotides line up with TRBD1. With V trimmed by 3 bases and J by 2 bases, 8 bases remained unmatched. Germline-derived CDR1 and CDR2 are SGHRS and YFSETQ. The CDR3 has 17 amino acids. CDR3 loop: CASSYSTGNTGANVLTF. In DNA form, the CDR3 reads TGCGCCAGCAGCTATTCGACAGGGAATACTGGGGCCAACGTCCTGACTTTC.

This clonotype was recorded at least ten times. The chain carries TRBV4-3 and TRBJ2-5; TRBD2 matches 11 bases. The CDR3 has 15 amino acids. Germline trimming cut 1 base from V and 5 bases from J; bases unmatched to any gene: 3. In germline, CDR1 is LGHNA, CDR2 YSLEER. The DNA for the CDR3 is TGCGCCAGCAGCCAAGGACTAGCGGGATGGGAGACCCAGTACTTC. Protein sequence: CASSQGLAGWETQYF.

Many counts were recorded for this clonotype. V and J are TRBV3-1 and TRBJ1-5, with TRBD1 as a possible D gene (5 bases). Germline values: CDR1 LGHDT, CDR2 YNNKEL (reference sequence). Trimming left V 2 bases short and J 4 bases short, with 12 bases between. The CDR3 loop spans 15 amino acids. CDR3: CASSQSGGGNQPQHF. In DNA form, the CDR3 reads TGTGCCAGCAGCCAAAGCGGGGGGGGGAATCAGCCCCAGCATTTT.

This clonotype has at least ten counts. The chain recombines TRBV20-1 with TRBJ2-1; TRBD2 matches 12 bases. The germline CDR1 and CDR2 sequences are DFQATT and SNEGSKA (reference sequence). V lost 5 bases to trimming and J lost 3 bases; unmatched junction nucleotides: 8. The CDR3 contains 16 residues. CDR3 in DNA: TGCAGTGCTGGAGGGATGGGACTAGCGGGCTACAATGAGCAGTTCTTC. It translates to CSAGGMGLAGYNEQFF.

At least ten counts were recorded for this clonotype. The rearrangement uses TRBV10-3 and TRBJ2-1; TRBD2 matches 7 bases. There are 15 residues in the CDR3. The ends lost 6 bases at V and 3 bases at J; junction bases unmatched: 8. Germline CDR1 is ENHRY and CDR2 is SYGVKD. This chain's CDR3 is CAISPLAGDYNEQFF. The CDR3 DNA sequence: TGTGCCATCAGCCCCCTTGCGGGAGACTACAATGAGCAGTTCTTC.

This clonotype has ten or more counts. The CDR3 loop is CSAREGVGETQYF. DNA of the CDR3: TGCAGTGCTAGAGAGGGGGTAGGAGAGACCCAGTACTTC. The V and J genes are TRBV20-1 and TRBJ2-5; D assignment may be TRBD1 or TRBD2 (5 bases each). The CDR3 is 13 amino acids. In germline, CDR1 is DFQATT, CDR2 SNEGSKA (reference sequence). V gave up 0 bases and J gave up 4 bases, with 9 bases separating them.

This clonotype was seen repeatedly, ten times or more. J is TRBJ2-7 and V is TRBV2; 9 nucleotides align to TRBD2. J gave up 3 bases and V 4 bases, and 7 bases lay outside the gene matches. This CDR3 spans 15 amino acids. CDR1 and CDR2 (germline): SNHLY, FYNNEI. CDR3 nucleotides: TGTGCCAGCAGTGCAATAGCGGGAGAACACTACGAGCAGTACTTC. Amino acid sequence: CASSAIAGEHYEQYF.

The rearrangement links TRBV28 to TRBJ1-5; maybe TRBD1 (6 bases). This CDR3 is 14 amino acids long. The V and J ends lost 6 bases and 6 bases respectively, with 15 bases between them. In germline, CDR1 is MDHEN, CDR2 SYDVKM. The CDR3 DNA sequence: TGTGCCAGCAGCCCTCAGGGGAGTAGTCAGCCCCAGCATTTT. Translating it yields CASSPQGSSQPQHF. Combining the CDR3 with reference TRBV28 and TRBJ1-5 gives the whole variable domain DVKVTQSSRYLVKRTGEKVFLECVQDMDHENMFWYRQDPGLGLRLIYFSYDVKMKEKGDIPEGYSVSREKKERFSLILESASTNQTSMYLCASSPQGSSQPQHFGDGTRLSIL.

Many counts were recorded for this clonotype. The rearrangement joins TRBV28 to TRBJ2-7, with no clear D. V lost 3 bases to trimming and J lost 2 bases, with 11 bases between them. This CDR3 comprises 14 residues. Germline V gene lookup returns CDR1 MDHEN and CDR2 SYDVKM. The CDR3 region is CASSLNRLPYEQYF. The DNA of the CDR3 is TGTGCCAGCAGTTTGAATCGACTCCCCTACGAGCAGTACTTC.

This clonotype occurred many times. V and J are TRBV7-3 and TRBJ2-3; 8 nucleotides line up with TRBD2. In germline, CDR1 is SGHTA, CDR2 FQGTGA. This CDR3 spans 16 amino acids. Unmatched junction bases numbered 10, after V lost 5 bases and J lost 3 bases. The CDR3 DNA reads TGTGCCAGCAGCCCTACCCCGGGAGGGGGGACAGATACGCAGTATTTT. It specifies CASSPTPGGGTDTQYF.

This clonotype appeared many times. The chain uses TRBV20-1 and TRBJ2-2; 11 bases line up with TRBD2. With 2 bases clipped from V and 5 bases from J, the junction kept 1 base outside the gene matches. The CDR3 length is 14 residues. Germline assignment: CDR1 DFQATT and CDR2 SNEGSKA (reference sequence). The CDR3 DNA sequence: TGCAGTGCTAGAAGGACTAGCGGGACCGGGGAGCTGTTTTTT. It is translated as CSARRTSGTGELFF.

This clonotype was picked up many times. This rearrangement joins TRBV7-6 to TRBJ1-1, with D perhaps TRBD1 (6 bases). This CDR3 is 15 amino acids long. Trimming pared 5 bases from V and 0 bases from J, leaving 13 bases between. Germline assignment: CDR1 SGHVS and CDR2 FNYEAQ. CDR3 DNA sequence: TGTGCCAGCAGCCGTGGGGGGCAGATGAACACTGAAGCTTTCTTT. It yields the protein CASSRGGQMNTEAFF.